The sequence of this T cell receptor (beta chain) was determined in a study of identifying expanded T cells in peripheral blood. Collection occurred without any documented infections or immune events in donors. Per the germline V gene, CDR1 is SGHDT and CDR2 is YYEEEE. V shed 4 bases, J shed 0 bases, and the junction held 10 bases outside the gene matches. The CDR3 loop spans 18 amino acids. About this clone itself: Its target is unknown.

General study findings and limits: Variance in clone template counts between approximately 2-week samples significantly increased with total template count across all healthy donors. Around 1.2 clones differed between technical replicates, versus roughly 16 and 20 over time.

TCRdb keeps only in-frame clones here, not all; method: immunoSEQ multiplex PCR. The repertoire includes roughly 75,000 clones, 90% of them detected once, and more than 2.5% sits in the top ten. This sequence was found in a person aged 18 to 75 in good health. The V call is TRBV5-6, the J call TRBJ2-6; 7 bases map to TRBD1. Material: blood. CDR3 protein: CASSLGQVLSSGANVLTF. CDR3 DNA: TGTGCCAGCAGCCTAGGACAGGTTCTTAGCTCTGGGGCCAACGTCCTGACTTTC.